This section outlines one TCR beta chain sequence together with its context. This receptor's antigen is unknown. It has no much larger one-base neighbor in the sample; base qualities were not kept. These data originate in a study of T cell responses to AZD1222 COVID-19 vaccine (dated by TCRdb to about 2021). Describing the broader study: AZD1222 recipients whose second dose came at about 4 weeks and those whose second dose came at about 12 weeks were combined into one group, since spike-specific TCR depth and breadth did not differ between the two schedules. TCR sequencing was performed for 233 trial participants, of whom around 200 were given two doses of AZD1222 and approximately 25 were given two doses of MenACWY control vaccine. Trial participants were enrolled by age into subgroups of 18-55, 56-69 and 70-plus years, and approximately 150, 30 and 60 TCR-sequenced participants, respectively, were included in these subgroups.

The paper as a whole reports these results and caveats: After two AZD1222 doses, both the breadth and the depth of spike-specific TCRs were significantly higher than at day 0 and than in MenACWY recipients. CD4 TCRs associated with the vaccine covered the entire spike protein, and the dominant responses were in regions 160-218 and 743-854. Participants were mostly white British, with more females than males. The authors suggested clonal diversity may have been underestimated. Conclusions about previously exposed vaccinees are limited because only a handful of AZD1222 recipients were SARS-CoV-2 seropositive at baseline. Because no day 14 peak-response samples were available, the repertoires could be characterized only after the peak T cell response. Nearly half of unique spike-specific TCRs reportedly recognized epitopes outside regions mutated in the B.1.351 and B.1.1.7 variants. In the small 56-69-year group, the increase in depth fell short of significance, most likely because of low power.

The CDR3 regions of human TCRbeta chains were analyzed by immunosequencing. Under the source paper's analysis protocol: Repertoire TCRs were matched against a reference library of SARS-CoV-2-specific TCRs generated with the MIRA antigen-specificity platform. Breadth was defined as the fraction of unique TCRs that were SARS-CoV-2-associated, and depth was defined as the fraction of total T cells that were SARS-CoV-2-associated. Each spike-specific TCR was assigned to its reactive spike region and to a CD4 or CD8 class using the MIRA data. Log10-transformed breadth and depth values were compared by one-way ANOVA with Sidak's multiple comparisons tests. As stored in TCRdb, this immuneACCESS dataset retains in-frame rearrangements with V and J assigned. A fraction of the clones does not appear; measured against another copy, unresolved V genes explain less than half of the discrepancy, and the remainder lacks a known reason. V and J calls and clone size are given by that table; D and trimming were obtained from the DNA. Across this sample there are about 140,000 clones, with just under 95% seen only once. The ten largest clones represent about 4.8% of the sample.

The CDR3 starts with the cysteine, ends with the phenylalanine, and has 11 residues. Only the CDR3 part of the read is kept: 33 bases, read in frame from the first base. CDR1 and CDR2, looked up from the germline V gene (reference sequence), are DFQATT and SNEGSKA. V and J are truncated by 3 bases and 3 bases respectively, leaving an intervening sequence of 6 bases. Read against the paper, the sample's time point label means: baseline before first vaccination. Vaccinee samples were obtained from the UK trials COV001 and COV002, which included a single-blind randomized controlled phase 2/3 trial of AZD1222 (ChAdOx1 nCoV-19) in healthy adults. Trial participant PBMC samples were collected at day 0 and day 28 after the second dose for TCRbeta chain sequencing.

The chain is made from TRBV20-1 and TRBJ2-7, with no reliable assignment of the D segment. The source is an adult in good health. The material sequenced was peripheral blood, taken on day 0 of AZD1222 vaccination. The CDR3 reads CSASALYEQYF. The DNA sequence is TGCAGTGCTAGCGCCCTCTACGAGCAGTACTTC.